This TCR beta chain was profiled in a study of CD8 T cells in ankylosing spondylitis. Germline values: CDR1 SGHRS, CDR2 YFSETQ. V lost 1 base and J lost 12, with 17 bases in between. This CDR3 contains 14 residues. Study-level findings and limits: Disease-linked clones were found to be CD8+ and relatively rare in peripheral blood. Some motif variants had been reported before (in reactive arthritis synovial fluid and blood).

TCRdb processed the 5' RACE reads anew with MiXCR; each CDR3 protein has one entry. The sample includes around 150,000 distinct CDR3 sequences, 6% to 8% of them seen just once. In its sample, this clonotype was seen many times. Its target is not known. The sequence was collected from a female donor with ankylosing spondylitis or in good health (not recorded which). The rearrangement joins TRBV5-1 to TRBJ2-1; D remains unclear. The specimen was blood, either unsorted or a sorted T cell fraction (not recorded which). The CDR3 sequence: CASSLNRVPESQFF. In nucleotides, the CDR3 is TGCGCCAGCAGCTTGAATCGGGTCCCAGAGTCGCAGTTCTTC. Variable domain in full (rest from reference TRBV5-1 and TRBJ2-1): KAGVTQTPRYLIKTRGQQVTLSCSPISGHRSVSWYQQTPGQGLQFLFEYFSETQRNKGNFPGRFSGRQFSNSRSEMNVSTLELGDSALYLCASSLNRVPESQFFGPGTRLTVL.